This T cell receptor (beta chain) was retrieved from a study of cytomegalovirus exposure and HLA in healthy donors. General observations from the study: Cytomegalovirus-associated TCR beta chains were listed, numbering 164. In the analysis, some V segments, TRBV6-2 and TRBV6-3 included, were excluded as indistinguishable.

Trimming removed 2 bases at V and 5 bases at J, with 17 bases between. CDR3 length equals 16 residues. Germline V gives CDR1 MNHEY, CDR2 SVGAGI. PCR employed 60 Vbeta and 13 Jbeta primers. Clones were read by immunoSEQ multiplex PCR, and TCRdb kept only the in-frame ones, dropping some. Here the sample spans some 87,000 clones, 65% to 80% being singletons. On this clone itself: Its specificity is unknown.

This receptor was identified in a woman aged 50 to 65 in good health and CMV-seropositive. Sequencing was done on a sample of PBMCs. The chain recombines TRBV6-5 with TRBJ2-3; no reliable D call. The CDR3 protein is CASSYLRFGGRDTQYF. The CDR3 DNA reads as TGTGCCAGCAGTTACCTCCGGTTTGGCGGAAGAGATACGCAGTATTTT.